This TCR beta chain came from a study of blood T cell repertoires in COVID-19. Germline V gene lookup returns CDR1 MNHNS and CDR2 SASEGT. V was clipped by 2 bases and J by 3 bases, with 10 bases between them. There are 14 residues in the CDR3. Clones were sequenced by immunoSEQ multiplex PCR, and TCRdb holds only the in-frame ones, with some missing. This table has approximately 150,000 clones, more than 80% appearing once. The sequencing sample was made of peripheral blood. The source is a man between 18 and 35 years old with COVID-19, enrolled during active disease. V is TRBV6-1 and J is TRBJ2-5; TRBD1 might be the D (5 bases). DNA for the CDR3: TGTGCCAGCAGTGAACAGACAGCCAAAGAGACCCAGTACTTC. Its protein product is CASSEQTAKETQYF.